The entry below describes one TCR beta chain. The CDR3 has 15 residues. Repertoires were generated with immunoSEQ multiplex PCR, while TCRdb's copy carries only in-frame clones and drops some. The table includes 200,000 or so clones, 85% to 95% detected once. The data were taken from a study of T cell responses to AZD1222 COVID-19 vaccine. The sample in question was peripheral blood, obtained on day 0 of AZD1222 vaccination. The chain carries TRBV21-1 and TRBJ1-5. TRBV21-1 is a pseudogene locus. The sequence came from an adult in good health. CDR3 in amino acids: CASSKRGRGNQPQHF. The CDR3 DNA follows: TGTGCCAGCAGCAAACGGGGAAGGGGCAATCAGCCCCAGCATTTT.